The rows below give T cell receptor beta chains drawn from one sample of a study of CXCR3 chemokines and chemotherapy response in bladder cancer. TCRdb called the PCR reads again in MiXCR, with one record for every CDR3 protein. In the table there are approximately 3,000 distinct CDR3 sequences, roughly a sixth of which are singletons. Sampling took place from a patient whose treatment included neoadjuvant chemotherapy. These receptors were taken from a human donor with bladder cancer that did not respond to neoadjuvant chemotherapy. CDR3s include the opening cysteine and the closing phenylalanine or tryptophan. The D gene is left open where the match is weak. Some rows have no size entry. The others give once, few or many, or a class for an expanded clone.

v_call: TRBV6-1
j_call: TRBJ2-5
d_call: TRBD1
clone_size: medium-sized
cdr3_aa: CASPGDRRQETQYF
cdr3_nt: TGTGCCAGCCCAGGGGACAGGAGACAAGAGACCCAGTACTTC

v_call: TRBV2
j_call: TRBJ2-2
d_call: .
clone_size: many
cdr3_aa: CASSNTGAGELFF
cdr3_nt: TGTGCCAGCAGTAATACAGGTGCCGGGGAGCTGTTTTTT

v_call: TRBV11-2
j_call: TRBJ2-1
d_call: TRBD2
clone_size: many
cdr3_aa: CASSTGGAREQFF
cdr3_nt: TGTGCCAGCAGTACCGGGGGGGCGCGAGAGCAGTTCTTC

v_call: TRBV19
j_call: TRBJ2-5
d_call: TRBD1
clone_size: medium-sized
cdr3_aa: CASSNRGKETQYF
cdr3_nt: TGTGCCAGTAGCAACAGGGGGAAAGAGACCCAGTACTTC

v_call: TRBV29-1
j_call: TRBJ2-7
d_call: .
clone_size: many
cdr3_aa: CSVFTAYEQYF
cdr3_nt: TGCAGCGTTTTCACCGCCTACGAGCAGTACTTC

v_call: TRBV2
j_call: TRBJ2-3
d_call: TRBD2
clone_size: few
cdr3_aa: CARGLAGGGDTQYF
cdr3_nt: TGTGCCAGGGGACTAGCGGGGGGAGGAGATACGCAGTATTTT

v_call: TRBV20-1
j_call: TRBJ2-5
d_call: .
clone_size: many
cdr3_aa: CSARPVWVQETQYF
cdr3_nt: TGCAGTGCCCGACCGGTTTGGGTACAAGAGACCCAGTACTTC

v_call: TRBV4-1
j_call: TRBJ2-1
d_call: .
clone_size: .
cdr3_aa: CASSQDHPGDEQFF
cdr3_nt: TGCGCCAGCAGCCAAGATCACCCCGGGGATGAGCAGTTCTTC

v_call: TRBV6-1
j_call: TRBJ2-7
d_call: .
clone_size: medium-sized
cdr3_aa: CASRKEPSIYEQYF
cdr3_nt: TGTGCCAGCAGGAAGGAGCCGTCGATCTACGAGCAGTACTTC

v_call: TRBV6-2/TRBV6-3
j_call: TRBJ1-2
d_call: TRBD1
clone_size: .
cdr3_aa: CASSRSPGTGNYGYTF
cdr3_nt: TGTGCCAGCAGTCGCAGCCCCGGGACAGGGAACTATGGCTACACCTTC

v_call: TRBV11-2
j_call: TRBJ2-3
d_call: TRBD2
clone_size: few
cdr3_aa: CASSLGAGLAGGHTDTQYF
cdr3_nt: TGTGCCAGCAGCTTAGGGGCGGGACTAGCGGGGGGACACACAGATACGCAGTATTTT

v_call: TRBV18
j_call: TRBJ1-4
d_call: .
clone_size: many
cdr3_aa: CASSEGIATNEKLFF
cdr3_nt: TGTGCCAGCTCAGAGGGAATCGCAACTAATGAAAAACTGTTTTTT

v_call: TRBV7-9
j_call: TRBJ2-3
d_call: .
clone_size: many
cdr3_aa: CASSPQGQDRDTQYF
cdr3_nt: TGTGCCAGCAGCCCTCAGGGACAAGATAGAGATACGCAGTATTTT

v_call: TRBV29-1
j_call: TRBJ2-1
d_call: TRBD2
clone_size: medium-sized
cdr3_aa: CSVAGASGGYNEQFF
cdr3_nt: TGCAGCGTTGCGGGGGCTAGCGGGGGTTACAATGAGCAGTTCTTC

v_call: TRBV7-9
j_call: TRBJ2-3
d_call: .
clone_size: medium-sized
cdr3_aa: CASSLDQVTDTQYF
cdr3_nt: TGTGCCAGCAGCTTAGATCAGGTCACAGATACGCAGTATTTT

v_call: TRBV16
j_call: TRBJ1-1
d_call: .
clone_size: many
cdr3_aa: CASSQRVGGMNTEAFF
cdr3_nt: TGTGCCAGCAGCCAAAGGGTGGGGGGAATGAACACTGAAGCTTTCTTT

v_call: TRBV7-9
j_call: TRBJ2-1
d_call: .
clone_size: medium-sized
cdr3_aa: CASSLTSEQFF
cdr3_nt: TGTGCCAGCAGCCTAACCAGTGAGCAGTTCTTC

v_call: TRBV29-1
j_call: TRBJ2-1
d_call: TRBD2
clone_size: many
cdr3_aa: CSVGGGEAVFF
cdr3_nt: TGCAGCGTTGGGGGGGGGGAAGCGGTGTTCTTC

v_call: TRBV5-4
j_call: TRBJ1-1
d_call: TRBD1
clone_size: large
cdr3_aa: CASQTGMNTEAFF
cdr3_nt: TGTGCCAGCCAGACAGGGATGAACACTGAAGCTTTCTTT

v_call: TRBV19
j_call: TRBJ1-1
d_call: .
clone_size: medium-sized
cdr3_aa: CASREPGGSRTEAFF
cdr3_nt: TGTGCCAGTAGGGAACCGGGGGGTAGTCGCACTGAAGCTTTCTTT

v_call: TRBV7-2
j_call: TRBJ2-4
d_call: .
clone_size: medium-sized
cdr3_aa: CASSLVAGGQKNIQYF
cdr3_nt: TGTGCCAGCAGCTTAGTGGCTGGGGGCCAAAAAAACATTCAGTACTTC

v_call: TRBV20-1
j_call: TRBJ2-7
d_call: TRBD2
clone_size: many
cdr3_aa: CSARDLSGGPRGYEQYF
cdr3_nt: TGCAGTGCTAGAGATCTTAGCGGGGGGCCCCGAGGGTACGAGCAGTACTTC

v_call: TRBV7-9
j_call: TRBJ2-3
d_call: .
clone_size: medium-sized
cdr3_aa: CASSSSRTGGADTQYF
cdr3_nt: TGTGCCAGCAGCTCCTCCAGAACCGGCGGCGCAGATACGCAGTATTTT

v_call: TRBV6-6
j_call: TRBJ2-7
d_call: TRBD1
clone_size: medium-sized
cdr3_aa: CASSDLSRDRIFGEQYF
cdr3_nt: TGTGCCAGCAGTGACCTGTCCCGGGACAGAATTTTTGGGGAGCAGTACTTC

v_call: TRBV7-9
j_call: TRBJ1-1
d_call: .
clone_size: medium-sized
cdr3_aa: CASSLDWGLGPEAFF
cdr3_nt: TGTGCCAGCAGCTTAGATTGGGGACTTGGCCCTGAAGCTTTCTTT

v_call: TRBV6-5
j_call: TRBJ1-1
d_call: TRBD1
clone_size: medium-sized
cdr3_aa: CASSYQGVGTEAFF
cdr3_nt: TGTGCCAGCAGTTACCAGGGGGTAGGCACTGAAGCTTTCTTT

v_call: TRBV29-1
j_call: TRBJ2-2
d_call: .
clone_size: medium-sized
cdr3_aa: CSVDRSNTGELFF
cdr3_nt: TGCAGCGTTGATCGCTCGAACACCGGGGAGCTGTTTTTT

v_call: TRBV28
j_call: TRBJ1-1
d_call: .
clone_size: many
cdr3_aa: CASSSTGQTRTEAFF
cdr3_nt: TGTGCCAGCAGCTCGACAGGACAAACACGTACGGAAGCTTTCTTT

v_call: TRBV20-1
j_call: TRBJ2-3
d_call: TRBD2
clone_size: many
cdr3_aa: CSAFRGGNTDTQYF
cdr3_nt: TGCAGTGCTTTCCGGGGGGGGAACACAGATACGCAGTATTTT

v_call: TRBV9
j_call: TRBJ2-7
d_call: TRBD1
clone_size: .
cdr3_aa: CASSAQTGNQQYF
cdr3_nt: TGTGCCAGCAGCGCTCAGACAGGGAATCAGCAGTACTTC

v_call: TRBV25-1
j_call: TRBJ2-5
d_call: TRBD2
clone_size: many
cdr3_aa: CASSDSGTSGETQYF
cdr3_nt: TGTGCCAGCAGCGACTCCGGGACTAGCGGAGAGACCCAGTACTTC